Reported below is one T cell receptor beta chain. Trimming stripped 0 bases from V and 1 base from J, with 9 bases between. Per the germline V gene, CDR1 is MGHRA and CDR2 is YSYEKL. The CDR3 contains 15 residues. Sequenced by immunoSEQ multiplex PCR; TCRdb stores in-frame clones only, minus some. The sample consists of more than 60,000 clones, 75% to 90% of them appearing once. This entry is derived from a study of Tregs in tolerant kidney transplant recipients. This TCR was sampled from a human donor who received a combined kidney and bone marrow transplant. J is TRBJ1-1 and V is TRBV4-1, with D unclear. This material consisted of Tregs from blood, taken before the transplant. DNA of the CDR3: TGCGCCAGCAGCCAAGATAGACGAAAGAACACTGAAGCTTTCTTT. It yields the protein CASSQDRRKNTEAFF.